The clone carrying this T cell receptor (beta chain) was seen a handful of times. This entry comes from a study of T cells in Graves' hyperthyroidism and ophthalmopathy. It was RNA transcripts that yielded the amplified TCR beta CDR3 regions. The TCR CDR3 was amplified in a first-round RT-PCR using the HTBI primer set. From the multiplex PCR reads, TCRdb called clonotypes with MiXCR, one entry per CDR3 protein. Of hundreds of thousands of distinct CDR3 sequences detected, about 14% appear once; the ten largest clones hold 10% to 13%. Sequencing was performed on blood. The receptor was isolated from a woman under 30 with Graves' hyperthyroidism.

CDR3 nucleotide sequence: TGTGCCAGCAGTTTAGGGCAGGGGGTGTCTTACGAGCAGTTCTTC. As protein: CASSLGQGVSYEQFF. V usage is TRBV12-3 or TRBV12-4 and J usage is TRBJ2-1; TRBD1 matches 7 bases. The CDR3 runs 15 residues. Trimming at V came to 1 base and at J to 10 bases, leaving 10 bases not matched to a gene.